This T cell receptor beta chain derives from a study of identical twins. A single record per CDR3 protein comes from TCRdb applying MiXCR to the 5' RACE reads. Of 450,000 or so distinct CDR3 sequences listed, around 14% are singletons. CDR3 size: 14 residues. This clonotype came up a few times. These data also featured in a second study, about yellow fever vaccine responses in identical twins.

Material: CD4+ T cells sorted from blood. This receptor was obtained from a woman aged 18-30 years in good health. This chain connects TRBV21-1 to TRBJ2-3; TRBD2 is taken as the D call from the table, unchecked against the DNA. TRBV21-1 is annotated as a pseudogene. The CDR3 spells CASSKIAAPDTQYF. CDR3 in DNA: TGTGCCAGCAGCAAAATAGCGGCCCCAGATACGCAGTATTTT.